The rows below give T cell receptor beta chains drawn from one sample of a study of T cell repertoires in cytomegalovirus infection. Using its own MiXCR run on the reads, TCRdb lists one record per CDR3 protein. The sample consists of around 530,000 distinct CDR3 sequences, 16% of them appearing once. Sequencing input: CD8+ T cells from PBMCs. Source of these receptors: a human donor in good health (CMV status not recorded). Some clones in this sample may be carry-over from other donors' samples. Both conserved end residues are part of each CDR3. A D gene is named only where the DNA matches it firmly. Clone size is shown for a subset of rows, as once, few, many or a class of expanded clone.

CDR3 length: 15
J gene: TRBJ1-5
D gene: -
V gene: TRBV27
clone size: -
CDR3 protein: CASRLEAGIYQPQHF
CDR3 DNA: TGTGCCAGCAGGTTGGAGGCGGGGATTTATCAGCCCCAGCATTTT

CDR3 length: 13
J gene: TRBJ2-7
D gene: TRBD2
V gene: TRBV7-2
clone size: many
CDR3 protein: CASSSGLAYEQYF
CDR3 DNA: TGTGCCAGCAGCTCTGGACTAGCGTACGAGCAGTACTTC

CDR3 length: 14
J gene: TRBJ1-1
D gene: -
V gene: TRBV5-1
clone size: many
CDR3 protein: CASSLDPENTEAFF
CDR3 DNA: TGCGCCAGCAGCTTGGATCCAGAGAACACTGAAGCTTTCTTT

CDR3 length: 13
J gene: TRBJ2-5
D gene: -
V gene: TRBV9
clone size: few
CDR3 protein: CASSGRDGETQYF
CDR3 DNA: TGTGCCAGCAGCGGACGGGACGGAGAGACCCAGTACTTC

CDR3 length: 15
J gene: TRBJ1-5
D gene: TRBD1
V gene: TRBV6-2/TRBV6-3
clone size: few
CDR3 protein: CASSYLGQRNQPQHF
CDR3 DNA: TGTGCCAGCAGTTACTTGGGACAGAGAAATCAGCCCCAGCATTTT

CDR3 length: 14
J gene: TRBJ2-7
D gene: -
V gene: TRBV11-2
clone size: many
CDR3 protein: CASSNTRDTYEQYF
CDR3 DNA: TGTGCCAGCAGCAATACCCGGGATACCTACGAGCAGTACTTC

CDR3 length: 13
J gene: TRBJ1-5
D gene: -
V gene: TRBV10-3
clone size: -
CDR3 protein: CAIKGGSDQPQHF
CDR3 DNA: TGTGCCATCAAGGGGGGATCCGATCAGCCCCAGCATTTT

CDR3 length: 14
J gene: TRBJ1-1
D gene: -
V gene: TRBV27
clone size: -
CDR3 protein: CASSDGGANTEAFF
CDR3 DNA: TGTGCCAGCAGTGACGGCGGGGCGAACACTGAAGCTTTCTTT

CDR3 length: 13
J gene: TRBJ1-2
D gene: -
V gene: TRBV5-1
clone size: many
CDR3 protein: CASSLGRGYGYTF
CDR3 DNA: TGCGCCAGCAGCCTCGGACGGGGGTATGGCTACACCTTC

CDR3 length: 15
J gene: TRBJ2-7
D gene: TRBD1
V gene: TRBV5-1
clone size: -
CDR3 protein: CASSFRQGVIYEQYF
CDR3 DNA: TGCGCCAGCAGCTTCAGACAGGGGGTGATCTACGAGCAGTACTTC

CDR3 length: 16
J gene: TRBJ1-1
D gene: -
V gene: TRBV28
clone size: -
CDR3 protein: CAAKRGGPLMNTEAFF
CDR3 DNA: TGTGCCGCGAAGAGGGGAGGTCCTCTTATGAACACTGAAGCTTTCTTT